This T cell receptor (beta chain) comes out of a study of TIL therapy for anti-PD-1-resistant metastatic lung cancer. The libraries were made with immunoSEQ v3. Using immunoSEQ multiplex PCR, the repertoire was profiled, and TCRdb retains in-frame clones only, with some absent. The sample holds tens of thousands of clones, around 80% seen once. The time point denotes: pre-treatment sample, taken before nivolumab and TIL therapy. Stage 4 NSCLC adults joined between October 2017 and early 2020. The germline V and J ends were trimmed by 1 base and 2 bases, with 5 bases remaining between them. The CDR3 runs 13 residues. CDR1 is MGHRA and CDR2 is YSYEKL in the germline V gene.

This clonotype was obtained from a woman aged 30-79 years with non-small cell lung cancer. The chain combines TRBV4-1 with TRBJ1-1; D unresolved. Sequencing was performed on blood, taken at baseline. The CDR3: CASSQGHNTEAFF. CDR3 nucleotide sequence: TGCGCCAGCAGCCAAGGGCACAACACTGAAGCTTTCTTT.